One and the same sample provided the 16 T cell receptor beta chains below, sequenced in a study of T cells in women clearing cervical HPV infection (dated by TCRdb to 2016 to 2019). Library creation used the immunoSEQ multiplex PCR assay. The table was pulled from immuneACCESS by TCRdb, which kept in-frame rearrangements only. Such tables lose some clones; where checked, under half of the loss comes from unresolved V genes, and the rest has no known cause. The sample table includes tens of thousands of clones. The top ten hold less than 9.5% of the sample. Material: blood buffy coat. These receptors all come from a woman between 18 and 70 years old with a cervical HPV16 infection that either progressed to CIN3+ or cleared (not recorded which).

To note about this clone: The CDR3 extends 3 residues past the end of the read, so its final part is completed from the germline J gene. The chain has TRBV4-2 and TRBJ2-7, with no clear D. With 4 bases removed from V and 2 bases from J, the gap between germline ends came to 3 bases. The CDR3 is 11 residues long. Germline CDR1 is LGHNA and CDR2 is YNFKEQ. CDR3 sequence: CASSPAYEQYF. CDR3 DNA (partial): TGTGCCAGCAGCCCCGCCTACGAG.

The CDR3 sequence is CASSLGSGALGYTF. Incomplete CDR3 DNA: TGTGCCAGCAGCTTAGGGTCAGGGGCGCTGGGC. The chain combines TRBV7-2 with TRBJ1-2; D perhaps matches TRBD1 (6 bases). The read halts 3 residues ahead of the CDR3 end, with the missing end drawn from the germline J gene. The germline gives CDR1 SGHTA, CDR2 FQGNSA. This CDR3 region has 14 residues.

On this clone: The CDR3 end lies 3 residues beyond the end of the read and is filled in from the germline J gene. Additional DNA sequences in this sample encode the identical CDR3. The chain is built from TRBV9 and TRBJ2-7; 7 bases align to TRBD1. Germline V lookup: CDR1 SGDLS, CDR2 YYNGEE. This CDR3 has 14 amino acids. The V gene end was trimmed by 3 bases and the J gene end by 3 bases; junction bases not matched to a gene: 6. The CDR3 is CASSGQGVGYEQYF. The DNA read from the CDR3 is TGTGCCAGCAGCGGACAGGGTGTTGGCTACGAG.

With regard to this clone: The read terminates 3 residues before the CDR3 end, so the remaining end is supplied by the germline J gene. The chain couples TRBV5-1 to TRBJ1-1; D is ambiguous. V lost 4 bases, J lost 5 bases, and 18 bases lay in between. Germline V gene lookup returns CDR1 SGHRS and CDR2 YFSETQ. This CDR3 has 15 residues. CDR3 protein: CASSIGIPSRTEAFF. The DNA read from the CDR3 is TGCGCCAGCAGCATCGGTATTCCTAGTAGGACTGAA.

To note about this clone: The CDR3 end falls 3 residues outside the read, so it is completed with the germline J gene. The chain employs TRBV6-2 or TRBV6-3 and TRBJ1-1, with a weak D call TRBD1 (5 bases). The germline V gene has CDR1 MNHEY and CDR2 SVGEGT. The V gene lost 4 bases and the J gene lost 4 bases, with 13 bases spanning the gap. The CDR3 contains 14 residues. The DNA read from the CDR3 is TGTGCCAGCAGTTCTCAGGCAGGGTTCACTGAA. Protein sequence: CASSSQAGFTE. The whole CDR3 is CASSSQAGFTEAFF.

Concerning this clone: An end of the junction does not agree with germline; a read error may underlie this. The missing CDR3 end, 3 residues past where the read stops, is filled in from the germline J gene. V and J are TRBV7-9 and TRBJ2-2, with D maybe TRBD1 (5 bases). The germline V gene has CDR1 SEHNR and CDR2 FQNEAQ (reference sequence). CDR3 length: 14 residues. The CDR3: CSSSPHGANEKLFF. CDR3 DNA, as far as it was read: TGTTCCAGCAGCCCCCATGGGGCTAATGAAAAG.

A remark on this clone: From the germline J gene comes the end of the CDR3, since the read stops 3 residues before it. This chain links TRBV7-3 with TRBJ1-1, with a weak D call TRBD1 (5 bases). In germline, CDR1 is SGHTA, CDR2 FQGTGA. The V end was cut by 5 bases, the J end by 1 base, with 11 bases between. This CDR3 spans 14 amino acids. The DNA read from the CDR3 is TGTGCCAGCAGCCTCGGGGGGAGGAACACTGAA. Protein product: CASSLGGRNTE. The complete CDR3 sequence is CASSLGGRNTEAFF. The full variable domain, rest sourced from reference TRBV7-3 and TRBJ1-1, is GAGVSQTPSNKVTEKGKYVELRCDPISGHTALYWYRQSLGQGPEFLIYFQGTGAADDSGLPNDRFFAVRPEGSVSTLKIQRTERGDSAVYLCASSLGGRNTEAFFGQGTRLTVV.

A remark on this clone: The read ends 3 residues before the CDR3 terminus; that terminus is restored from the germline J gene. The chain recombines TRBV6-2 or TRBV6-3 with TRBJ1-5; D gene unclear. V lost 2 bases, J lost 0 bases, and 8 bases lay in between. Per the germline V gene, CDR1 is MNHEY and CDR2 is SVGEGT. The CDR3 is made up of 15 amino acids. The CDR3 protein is CASSYVSDSNQPQHF. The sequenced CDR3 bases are TGTGCCAGCAGTTACGTATCAGATAGCAATCAGCCC.

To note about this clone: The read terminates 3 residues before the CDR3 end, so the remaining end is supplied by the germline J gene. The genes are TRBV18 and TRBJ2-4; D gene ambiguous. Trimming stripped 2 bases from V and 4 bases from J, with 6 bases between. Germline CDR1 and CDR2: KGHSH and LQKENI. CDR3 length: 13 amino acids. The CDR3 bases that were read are TGTGCCAGCTCACCAGGCAGTAAAAACATT. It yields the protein CASSPGSKNI. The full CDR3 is CASSPGSKNIQYF. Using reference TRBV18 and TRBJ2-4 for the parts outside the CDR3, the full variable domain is NAGVMQNPRHLVRRRGQEARLRCSPMKGHSHVYWYRQLPEEGLKFMVYLQKENIIDESGMPKERFSAEFPKEGPSILRIQQVVRGDSAAYFCASSPGSKNIQYFGAGTRLSVL.

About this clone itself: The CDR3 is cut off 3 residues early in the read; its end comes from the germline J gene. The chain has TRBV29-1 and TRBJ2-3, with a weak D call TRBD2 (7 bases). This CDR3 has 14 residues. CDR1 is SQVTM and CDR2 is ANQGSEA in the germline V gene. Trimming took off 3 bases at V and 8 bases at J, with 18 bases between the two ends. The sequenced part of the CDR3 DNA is TGCAGCGTTGATAGGGGGGGGGCCGAGGGTACG. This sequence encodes CSVDRGGAEGT. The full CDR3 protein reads CSVDRGGAEGTQYF.

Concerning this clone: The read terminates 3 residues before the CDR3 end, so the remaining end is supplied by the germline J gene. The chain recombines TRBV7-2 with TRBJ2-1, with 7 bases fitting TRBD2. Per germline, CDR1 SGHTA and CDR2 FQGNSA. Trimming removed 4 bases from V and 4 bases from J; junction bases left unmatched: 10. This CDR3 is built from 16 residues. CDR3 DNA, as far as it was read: TGTGCCAGCAGCTCAGCTGGAGCGGGGTCTTACAATGAG. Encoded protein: CASSSAGAGSYNE. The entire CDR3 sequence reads CASSSAGAGSYNEQFF.

The CDR3 bases that were read are TGTGCCAGCAGTCACGAAGCCAGGGATCAGCCT. It specifies CASSHEARDQP. The full CDR3 sequence reads CASSHEARDQPQYF. The rearrangement uses TRBV2 and TRBJ2-4; tentatively, D is TRBD1 (5 bases). The read falls 3 residues short of the CDR3 end, and the missing part is taken from the germline J gene. The germline gives CDR1 SNHLY, CDR2 FYNNEI. The CDR3 runs to 14 residues.

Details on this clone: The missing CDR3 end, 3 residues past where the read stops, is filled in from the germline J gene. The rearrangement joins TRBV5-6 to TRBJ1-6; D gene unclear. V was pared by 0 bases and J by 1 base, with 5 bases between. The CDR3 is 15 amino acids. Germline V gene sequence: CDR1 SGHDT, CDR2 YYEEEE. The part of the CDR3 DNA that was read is TGTGCCAGCAGCTTGGATGTATCCTATAATTCACCC. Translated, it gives CASSLDVSYNSP. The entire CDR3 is CASSLDVSYNSPLHF.

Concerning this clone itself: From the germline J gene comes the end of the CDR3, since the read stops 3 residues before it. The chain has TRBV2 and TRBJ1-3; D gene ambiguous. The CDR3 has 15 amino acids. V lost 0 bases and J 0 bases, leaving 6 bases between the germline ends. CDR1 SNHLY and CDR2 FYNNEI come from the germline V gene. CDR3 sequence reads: CASSEARVSGNTIYF. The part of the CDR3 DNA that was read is TGTGCCAGCAGTGAAGCCAGAGTCTCTGGAAACACC.

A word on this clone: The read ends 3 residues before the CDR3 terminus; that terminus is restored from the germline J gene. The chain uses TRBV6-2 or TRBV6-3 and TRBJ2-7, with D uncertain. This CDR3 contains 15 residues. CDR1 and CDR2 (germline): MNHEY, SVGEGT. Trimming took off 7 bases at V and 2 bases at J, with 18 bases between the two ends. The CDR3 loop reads CASNYKNIYTYEQYF. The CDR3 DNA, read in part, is TGTGCCAGCAACTATAAGAACATATACACCTACGAG.

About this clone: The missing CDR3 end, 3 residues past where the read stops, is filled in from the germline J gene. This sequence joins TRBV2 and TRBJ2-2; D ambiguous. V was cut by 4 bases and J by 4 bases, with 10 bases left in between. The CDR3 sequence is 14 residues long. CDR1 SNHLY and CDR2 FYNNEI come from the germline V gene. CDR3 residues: CASSVQLTTGELFF. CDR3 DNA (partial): TGTGCCAGCAGTGTACAGTTGACCACCGGGGAG.